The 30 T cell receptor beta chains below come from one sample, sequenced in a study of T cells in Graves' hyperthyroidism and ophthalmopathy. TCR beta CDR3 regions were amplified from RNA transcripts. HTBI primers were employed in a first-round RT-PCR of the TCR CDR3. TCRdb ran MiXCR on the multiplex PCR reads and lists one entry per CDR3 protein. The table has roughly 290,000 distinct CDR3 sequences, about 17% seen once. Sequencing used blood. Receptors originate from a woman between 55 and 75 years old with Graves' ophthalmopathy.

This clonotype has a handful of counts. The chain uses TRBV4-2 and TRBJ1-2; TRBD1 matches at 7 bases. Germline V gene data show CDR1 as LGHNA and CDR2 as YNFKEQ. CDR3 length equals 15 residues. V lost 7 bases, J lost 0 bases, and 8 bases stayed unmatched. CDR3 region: CASNREGAPNYGYTF. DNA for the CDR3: TGTGCCAGCAATCGGGAGGGGGCACCTAACTATGGCTACACCTTC.

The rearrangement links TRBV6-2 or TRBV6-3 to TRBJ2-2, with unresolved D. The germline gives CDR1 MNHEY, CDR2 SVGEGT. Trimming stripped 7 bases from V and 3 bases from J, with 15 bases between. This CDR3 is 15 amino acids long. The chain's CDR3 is CASISGKKYTGELFF. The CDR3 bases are TGTGCCAGCATATCTGGCAAGAAATACACCGGGGAGCTGTTTTTT.

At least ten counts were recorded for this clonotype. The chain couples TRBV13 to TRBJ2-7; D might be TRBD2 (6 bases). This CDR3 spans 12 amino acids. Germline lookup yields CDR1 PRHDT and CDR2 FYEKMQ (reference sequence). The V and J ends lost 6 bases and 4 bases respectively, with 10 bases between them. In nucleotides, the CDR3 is TGTGCCAGCAGAATTGGGGGGTACGAGCAGTACTTC. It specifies CASRIGGYEQYF.

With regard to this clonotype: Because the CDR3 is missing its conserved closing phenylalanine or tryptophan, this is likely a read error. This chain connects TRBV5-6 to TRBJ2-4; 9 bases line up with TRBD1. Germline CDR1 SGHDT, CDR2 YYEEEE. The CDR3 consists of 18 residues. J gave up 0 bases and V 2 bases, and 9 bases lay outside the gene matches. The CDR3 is CASSFGQGLIIAKNIQYL. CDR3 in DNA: TGTGCCAGCAGCTTCGGACAGGGGCTCATAATAGCCAAAAACATTCAGTACCTC.

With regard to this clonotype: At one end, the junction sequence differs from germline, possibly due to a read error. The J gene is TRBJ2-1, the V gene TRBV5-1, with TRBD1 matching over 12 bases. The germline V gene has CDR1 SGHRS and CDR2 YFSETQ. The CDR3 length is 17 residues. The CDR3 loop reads CASSPTRGTGGVNDQFF. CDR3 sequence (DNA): TGCGCCAGCAGCCCCACCCGCGGGACAGGGGGCGTAAATGATCAGTTCTTC.

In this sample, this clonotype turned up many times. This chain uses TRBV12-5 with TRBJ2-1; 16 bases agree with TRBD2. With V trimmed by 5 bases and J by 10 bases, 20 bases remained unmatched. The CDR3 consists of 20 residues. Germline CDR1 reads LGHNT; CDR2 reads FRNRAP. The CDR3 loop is CASGPNTPGLAGGRIGEQFF. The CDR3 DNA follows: TGTGCTAGTGGTCCAAACACACCGGGACTAGCGGGGGGGCGAATTGGGGAGCAGTTCTTC.

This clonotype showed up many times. The CDR3 DNA is TGTGCCAGCTCACCCGATGGTAATGAGCAGTTCTTC. It translates to CASSPDGNEQFF. The chain links TRBV18 to TRBJ2-1; D is undetermined. CDR3 length equals 12 residues. Germline loops: CDR1 KGHSH, CDR2 LQKENI. The V end was cut by 3 bases, the J end by 7 bases, with 7 bases between.

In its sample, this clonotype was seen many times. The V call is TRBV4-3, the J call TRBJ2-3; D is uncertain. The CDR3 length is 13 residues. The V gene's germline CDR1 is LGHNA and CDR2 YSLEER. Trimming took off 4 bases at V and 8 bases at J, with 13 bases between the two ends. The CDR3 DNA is TGCGCCAGCAGCCCAGGTGCTTCTGGTACGCAGTATTTT. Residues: CASSPGASGTQYF.

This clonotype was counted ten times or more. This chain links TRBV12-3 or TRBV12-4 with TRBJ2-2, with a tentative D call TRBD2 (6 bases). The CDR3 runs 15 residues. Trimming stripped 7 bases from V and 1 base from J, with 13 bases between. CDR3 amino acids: CASTPGRENTGELFF. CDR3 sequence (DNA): TGTGCCAGCACCCCAGGGCGGGAGAACACCGGGGAGCTGTTTTTT.

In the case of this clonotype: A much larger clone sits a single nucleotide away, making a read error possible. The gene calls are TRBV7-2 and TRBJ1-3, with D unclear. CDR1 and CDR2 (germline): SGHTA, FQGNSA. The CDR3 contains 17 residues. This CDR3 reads CAGSLALGASSGNTIYF. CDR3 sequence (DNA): TGTGCCGGCAGCTTAGCTCTGGGCGCTAGCTCTGGAAACACCATATATTTT.

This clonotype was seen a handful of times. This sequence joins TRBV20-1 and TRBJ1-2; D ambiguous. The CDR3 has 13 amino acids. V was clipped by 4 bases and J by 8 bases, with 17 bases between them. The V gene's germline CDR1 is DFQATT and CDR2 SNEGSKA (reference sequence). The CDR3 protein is CSAIVQLAQGYTF. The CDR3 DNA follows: TGCAGTGCTATTGTCCAGCTGGCGCAGGGCTACACCTTC.

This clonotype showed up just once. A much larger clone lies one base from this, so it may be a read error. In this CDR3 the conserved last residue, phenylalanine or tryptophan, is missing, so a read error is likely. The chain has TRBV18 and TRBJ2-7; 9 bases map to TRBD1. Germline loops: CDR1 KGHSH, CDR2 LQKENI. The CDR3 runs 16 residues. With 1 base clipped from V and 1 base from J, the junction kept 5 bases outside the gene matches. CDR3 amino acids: CASSPRGTGRSYEQYL. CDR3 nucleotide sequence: TGTGCCAGCTCACCACGCGGGACAGGGCGATCCTACGAGCAGTACCTC.

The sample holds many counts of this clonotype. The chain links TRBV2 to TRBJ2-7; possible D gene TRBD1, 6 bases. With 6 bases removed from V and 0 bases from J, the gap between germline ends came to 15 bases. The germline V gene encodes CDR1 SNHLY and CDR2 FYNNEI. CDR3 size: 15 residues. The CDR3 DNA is TGTGCCAGCAGCAGTGACAGGCTGACCTCCTACGAGCAGTACTTC. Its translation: CASSSDRLTSYEQYF.

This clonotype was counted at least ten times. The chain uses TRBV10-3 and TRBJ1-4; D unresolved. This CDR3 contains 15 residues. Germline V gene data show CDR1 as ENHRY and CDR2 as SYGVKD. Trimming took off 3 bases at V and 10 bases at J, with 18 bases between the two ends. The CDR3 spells CAISDEQPVFGKLFF. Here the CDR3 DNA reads TGTGCCATCAGTGACGAACAGCCCGTTTTTGGAAAACTGTTTTTT.

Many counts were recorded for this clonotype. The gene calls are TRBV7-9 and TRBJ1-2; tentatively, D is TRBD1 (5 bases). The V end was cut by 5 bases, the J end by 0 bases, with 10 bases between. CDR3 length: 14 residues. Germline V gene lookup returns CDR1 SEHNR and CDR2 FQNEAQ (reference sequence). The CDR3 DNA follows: TGTGCCAGCAGCCCGTCGGACACTAACTATGGCTACACCTTC. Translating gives CASSPSDTNYGYTF.

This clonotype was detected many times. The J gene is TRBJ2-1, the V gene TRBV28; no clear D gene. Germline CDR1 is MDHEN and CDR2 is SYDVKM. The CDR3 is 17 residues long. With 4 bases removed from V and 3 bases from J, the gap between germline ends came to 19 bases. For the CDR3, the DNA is TGTGCCAGCAGTTCGCCCTTTCTGAGGCCCAACTACAATGAGCAGTTCTTC. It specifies CASSSPFLRPNYNEQFF.

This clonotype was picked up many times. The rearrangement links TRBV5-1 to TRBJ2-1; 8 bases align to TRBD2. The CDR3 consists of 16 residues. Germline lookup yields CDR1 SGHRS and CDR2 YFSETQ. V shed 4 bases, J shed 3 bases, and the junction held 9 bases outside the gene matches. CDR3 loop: CASSRSGSGNYNEQFF. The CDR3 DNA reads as TGCGCCAGCAGCCGCTCGGGTAGCGGGAACTACAATGAGCAGTTCTTC.

In nucleotides, the CDR3 is TGTGCCAGCAGCCAAGGCGGACAGGGGTTATCAACTAATGAAAAACTGTTTTTT. Translating gives CASSQGGQGLSTNEKLFF. The chain carries TRBV4-2 and TRBJ1-4, with 9 bases matching TRBD1. Germline trimming cut 1 base from V and 0 bases from J; bases unmatched to any gene: 6. This CDR3 comprises 18 residues. CDR1 is LGHNA, CDR2 YNFKEQ, per germline.

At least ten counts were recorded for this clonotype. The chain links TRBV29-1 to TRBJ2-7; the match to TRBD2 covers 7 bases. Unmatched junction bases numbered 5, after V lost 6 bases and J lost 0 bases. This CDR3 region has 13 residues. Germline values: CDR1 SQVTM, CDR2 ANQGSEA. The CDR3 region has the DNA TGCAGCGTGTCGGGGGGTAGCTCCTACGAGCAGTACTTC. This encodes CSVSGGSSYEQYF.

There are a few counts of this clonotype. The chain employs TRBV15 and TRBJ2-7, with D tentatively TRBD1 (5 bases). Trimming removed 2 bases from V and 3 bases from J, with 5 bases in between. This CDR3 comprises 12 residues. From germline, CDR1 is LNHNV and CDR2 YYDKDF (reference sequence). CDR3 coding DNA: TGTGCCACCAGCAGACAGGGCTACGAGCAGTACTTC. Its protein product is CATSRQGYEQYF.

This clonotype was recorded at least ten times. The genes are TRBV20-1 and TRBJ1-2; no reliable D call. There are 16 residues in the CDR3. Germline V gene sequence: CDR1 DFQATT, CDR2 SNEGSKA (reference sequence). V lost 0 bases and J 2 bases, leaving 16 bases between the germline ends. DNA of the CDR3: TGCAGTGCTAGAGATCGTACGGTGCTGGACAACTATGGCTACACCTTC. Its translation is CSARDRTVLDNYGYTF.

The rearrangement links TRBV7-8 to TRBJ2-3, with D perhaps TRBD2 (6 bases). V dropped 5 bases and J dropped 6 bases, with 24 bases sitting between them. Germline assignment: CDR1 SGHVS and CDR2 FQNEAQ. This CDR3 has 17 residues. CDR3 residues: CASSRAGRAGRFDTQYF. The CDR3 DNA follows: TGTGCCAGCAGCCGAGCAGGGAGAGCGGGCCGTTTCGATACGCAGTATTTT.

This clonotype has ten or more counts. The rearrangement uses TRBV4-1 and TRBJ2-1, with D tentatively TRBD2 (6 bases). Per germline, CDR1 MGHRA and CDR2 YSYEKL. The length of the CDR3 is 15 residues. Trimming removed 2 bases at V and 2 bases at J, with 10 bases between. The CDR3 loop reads CASSQFSGPYNEQFF. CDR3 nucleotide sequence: TGCGCCAGCAGCCAATTTAGCGGACCCTACAATGAGCAGTTCTTC.

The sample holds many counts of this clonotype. In nucleotides, the CDR3 is TGTGCCACCGTGGGCAGGACGGCTAGCGGGTTGGGTGAGCAGTTCTTC. This codes for CATVGRTASGLGEQFF. The rearrangement uses TRBV12-3 or TRBV12-4 and TRBJ2-1, with 8 nucleotides matching TRBD2. The J segment lost 9 bases and the V segment lost 10 bases, leaving 20 bases of the junction unmatched. The CDR3 runs 16 residues.

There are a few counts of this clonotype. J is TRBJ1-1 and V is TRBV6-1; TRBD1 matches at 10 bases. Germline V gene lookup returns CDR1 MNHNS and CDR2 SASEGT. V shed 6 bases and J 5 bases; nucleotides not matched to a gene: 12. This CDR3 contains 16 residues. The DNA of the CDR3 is TGTGCCAGCAGACGAGGACAGGGGGTTATGTGGACTGAAGCTTTCTTT. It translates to CASRRGQGVMWTEAFF.

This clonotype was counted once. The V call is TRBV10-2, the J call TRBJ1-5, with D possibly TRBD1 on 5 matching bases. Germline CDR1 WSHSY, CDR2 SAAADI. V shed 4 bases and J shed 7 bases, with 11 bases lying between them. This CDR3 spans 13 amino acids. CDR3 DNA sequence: TGCGCCAGCAGTGGAGGGGAGACGCAGCCCCAGCATTTT. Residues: CASSGGETQPQHF.

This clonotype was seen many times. CDR3 DNA sequence: TGTGCCAGCAGTGTCAGCCCCATTAACACCGGGGAGCTGTTTTTT. This codes for CASSVSPINTGELFF. The V gene is TRBV2, the J gene TRBJ2-2, with D unresolved. The germline V gene encodes CDR1 SNHLY and CDR2 FYNNEI. The CDR3 has 15 amino acids. Trimming stripped 4 bases from V and 2 bases from J, with 11 bases between.

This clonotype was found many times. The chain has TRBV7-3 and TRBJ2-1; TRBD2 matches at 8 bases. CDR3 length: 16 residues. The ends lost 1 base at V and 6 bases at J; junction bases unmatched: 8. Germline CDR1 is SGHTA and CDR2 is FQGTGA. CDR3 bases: TGTGCCAGCAGCTTAAGGGGCGGGAGGTTCCCCAATGAGCAGTTCTTC. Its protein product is CASSLRGGRFPNEQFF.

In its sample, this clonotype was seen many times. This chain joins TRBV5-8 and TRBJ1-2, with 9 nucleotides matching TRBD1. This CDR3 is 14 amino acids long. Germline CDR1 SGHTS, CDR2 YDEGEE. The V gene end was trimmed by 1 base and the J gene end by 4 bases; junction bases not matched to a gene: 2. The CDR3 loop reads CASSLTGGAYGYTF. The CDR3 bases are TGTGCCAGCAGCTTGACAGGGGGCGCCTATGGCTACACCTTC.

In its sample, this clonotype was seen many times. The CDR3: CASRTRTGTGEQYF. CDR3 in DNA: TGTGCCAGCAGAACCCGGACAGGGACGGGCGAGCAGTACTTC. The chain employs TRBV7-2 and TRBJ2-7, with 8 positions matching TRBD1. V shed 6 bases, J shed 6 bases, and the junction held 10 bases outside the gene matches. Germline V gene sequence: CDR1 SGHTA, CDR2 FQGNSA. The CDR3 length is 14 residues. The entire variable domain, with the rest obtained from reference TRBV7-2 and TRBJ2-7, is as follows: GAGVSQSPSNKVTEKGKDVELRCDPISGHTALYWYRQSLGQGLEFLIYFQGNSAPDKSGLPSDRFSAERTGGSVSTLTIQRTQQEDSAVYLCASRTRTGTGEQYFGPGTRLTVT.